The 27 T cell receptor beta chains given below trace back to one sample, sequenced in a study of blood T cell repertoires in COVID-19. Sequenced by immunoSEQ multiplex PCR; TCRdb stores in-frame clones only, minus some. Here the sample spans more than 90,000 clones, 82% being singletons. Source material: peripheral blood. The receptor source for this set is an elderly man with acute or convalescent COVID-19.

The chain employs TRBV10-2 and TRBJ2-5; TRBD2 aligns across 10 bases. Trimming removed 7 bases from V and 1 base from J; junction bases left unmatched: 6. The CDR3 totals 15 residues. In germline, CDR1 is WSHSY, CDR2 SAAADI. CDR3 in DNA: TGCGCCAGCAACCCTAGCGGGGGTTCCCAAGAGACCCAGTACTTC. Its translation is CASNPSGGSQETQYF.

V gene TRBV9 combines with J gene TRBJ2-1, with TRBD2 matching 10 bases. V was clipped by 1 base and J by 9 bases; unmatched bases: 4. This CDR3 contains 14 residues. The germline V gene has CDR1 SGDLS and CDR2 YYNGEE. The CDR3 nucleotides read TGTGCCAGCAGCGTACTAGCGGGAGATGGTGAGCAGTTCTTC. Protein: CASSVLAGDGEQFF.

Only a few counts were recorded for this clone. V usage is TRBV18 and J usage is TRBJ1-6, with a possible D match to TRBD1 (5 bases). Trimming removed 8 bases from V and 6 bases from J, with 20 bases in between. Germline V CDR1 and CDR2: KGHSH, LQKENI. The CDR3 is made up of 16 amino acids. Written as DNA, the CDR3 is TGTGCCAGCCGGTATGCTCAAGGGGTTAGTAATTCACCCCTCCACTTT. Translation: CASRYAQGVSNSPLHF. Drawing the rest from reference TRBV18 and TRBJ1-6, the complete variable domain is NAGVMQNPRHLVRRRGQEARLRCSPMKGHSHVYWYRQLPEEGLKFMVYLQKENIIDESGMPKERFSAEFPKEGPSILRIQQVVRGDSAAYFCASRYAQGVSNSPLHFGNGTRLTVT.

The chain has TRBV6-6 and TRBJ2-7, with a weak D call TRBD2 (5 bases). The germline V gene has CDR1 MNHNY and CDR2 SVGAGI (reference sequence). The CDR3 is 15 amino acids. Trimming removed 0 bases at V and 0 bases at J, with 9 bases between. CDR3 nucleotide sequence: TGTGCCAGCAGTTACTCGAACCGGGACTCCTACGAGCAGTACTTC. It is translated as CASSYSNRDSYEQYF.

V usage is TRBV19 and J usage is TRBJ1-2; maybe TRBD1 (6 bases). V lost 1 base to trimming and J lost 3 bases, with 12 bases between them. In germline, CDR1 is LNHDA, CDR2 SQIVND (reference sequence). This CDR3 is built from 15 residues. This CDR3 is CASSIVTGRDYGYTF. The CDR3 DNA reads TGTGCCAGTAGTATAGTAACAGGGAGAGACTATGGCTACACCTTC.

CDR3 region: CSARAISGYSNQPQHF. Written as DNA, the CDR3 is TGCAGTGCTCGTGCAATCTCAGGGTATAGCAATCAGCCCCAGCATTTT. The gene calls are TRBV20-1 and TRBJ1-5; tentatively, D is TRBD1 (5 bases). This CDR3 has 16 amino acids. V was shortened by 5 bases and J by 0 bases, with 17 bases between the two germline ends. CDR1 is DFQATT and CDR2 is SNEGSKA in the germline V gene (reference sequence).

This clone has a handful of counts. The rearrangement uses TRBV19 and TRBJ1-1; D gene unclear. Trimming cost V 5 bases and J 0 bases, with 16 bases left between them. The CDR3 is 16 amino acids. Germline lookup yields CDR1 LNHDA and CDR2 SQIVND (reference sequence). CDR3 amino acids: CASSEAPTVMNTEAFF. The CDR3 bases are TGTGCCAGTAGTGAAGCCCCAACCGTCATGAACACTGAAGCTTTCTTT. Complete variable domain (other parts from reference TRBV19 and TRBJ1-1): DGGITQSPKYLFRKEGQNVTLSCEQNLNHDAMYWYRQDPGQGLRLIYYSQIVNDFQKGDIAEGYSVSREKKESFPLTVTSAQKNPTAFYLCASSEAPTVMNTEAFFGQGTRLTVV.

V and J are TRBV19 and TRBJ2-2; D uncertain. CDR1 is LNHDA, CDR2 SQIVND, per germline (reference sequence). This CDR3 contains 16 residues. With 3 bases removed from V and 5 bases from J, the gap between germline ends came to 16 bases. The CDR3 nucleotides are TGTGCCAGTAGTATTTGGGCAGGAACGACGACCGGGGAGCTGTTTTTT. Residues: CASSIWAGTTTGELFF. The variable domain in full, with the rest retrieved from reference TRBV19 and TRBJ2-2, is DGGITQSPKYLFRKEGQNVTLSCEQNLNHDAMYWYRQDPGQGLRLIYYSQIVNDFQKGDIAEGYSVSREKKESFPLTVTSAQKNPTAFYLCASSIWAGTTTGELFFGEGSRLTVL.

CDR3 sequence: CASSRTSGERYEQYF. Here the CDR3 DNA reads TGCGCCAGCAGCCGAACTAGCGGCGAGCGCTACGAGCAGTACTTC. This chain connects TRBV5-1 to TRBJ2-7; 8 nucleotides line up with TRBD2. The junction had 9 bases not matched to a gene; V was cut back by 4 bases and J by 3 bases. CDR1 is SGHRS, CDR2 YFSETQ, per germline. This CDR3 is 15 amino acids long.

The chain has TRBV7-2 and TRBJ2-7; 7 bases fit TRBD2. The CDR3 is 15 amino acids. Germline V lookup: CDR1 SGHTA, CDR2 FQGNSA. Trimming took 3 bases from V and 3 from J; bases not matched to a gene: 8. The CDR3 DNA is TGTGCCAGCAGCTTCGGCGTCGGGGGGAACTACGAGCAGTACTTC. Its translation: CASSFGVGGNYEQYF.

The chain recombines TRBV15 with TRBJ1-5; TRBD1 matches at 8 bases. The CDR3 contains 15 residues. Germline V gene data show CDR1 as LNHNV and CDR2 as YYDKDF (reference sequence). Trimming cost V 1 base and J 2 bases; bases outside gene matches: 1. CDR3 sequence reads: CATSRVQGGNQPQHF. Written as DNA, the CDR3 is TGTGCCACCAGCAGAGTACAGGGGGGCAATCAGCCCCAGCATTTT.

The chain recombines TRBV6-2 or TRBV6-3 with TRBJ1-6; 7 bases map to TRBD1. J gave up 7 bases and V 4 bases, and 10 bases lay outside the gene matches. This CDR3 is 16 amino acids long. CDR1 and CDR2 (germline): MNHEY, SVGEGT. The chain's CDR3 is CASSSFAPGQNSPLHF. The CDR3 DNA follows: TGTGCCAGCAGTTCATTCGCCCCGGGACAGAATTCACCCCTCCACTTT.

This clone has just a few counts. The rearrangement joins TRBV3-1 (or the pseudogene TRBV3-2) to TRBJ1-1; 7 bases match TRBD1. The V and J ends lost 5 bases and 2 bases, in that order; junction bases with no gene match: 8. The germline CDR1 and CDR2 sequences are LGHDT and YNNKEL (reference sequence). This CDR3 spans 15 amino acids. The CDR3 region is CASSEGDRINTEAFF. CDR3 bases: TGTGCCAGCAGCGAAGGGGACAGAATAAACACTGAAGCTTTCTTT.

The chain couples TRBV18 to TRBJ2-5; the match to TRBD1 covers 8 bases. CDR1 KGHSH and CDR2 LQKENI come from the germline V gene. The ends lost 3 bases at V and 1 base at J; junction bases unmatched: 4. This CDR3 comprises 15 residues. CDR3 DNA sequence: TGTGCCAGCTCACCGAACAGGGGGATCCAAGAGACCCAGTACTTC. This sequence encodes CASSPNRGIQETQYF. The variable domain in full, with the rest retrieved from reference TRBV18 and TRBJ2-5, is NAGVMQNPRHLVRRRGQEARLRCSPMKGHSHVYWYRQLPEEGLKFMVYLQKENIIDESGMPKERFSAEFPKEGPSILRIQQVVRGDSAAYFCASSPNRGIQETQYFGPGTRLLVL.

This clone was detected only a few times. The rearrangement uses TRBV6-5 and TRBJ2-7; TRBD1 matches 8 bases. The germline V gene encodes CDR1 MNHEY and CDR2 SVGAGI. The V gene end was trimmed by 5 bases and the J gene end by 6 bases; junction bases not matched to a gene: 9. This CDR3 region has 14 residues. CDR3 nucleotide sequence: TGTGCCAGCAGTCGGACAGGGACGCTACTCGAGCAGTACTTC. Its translation: CASSRTGTLLEQYF.

This clone was detected a few times. J is TRBJ2-5 and V is TRBV4-3; D perhaps matches TRBD2 (5 bases). Trimming stripped 0 bases from V and 5 bases from J, with 13 bases between. The CDR3 totals 15 residues. Germline CDR1 and CDR2: LGHNA and YSLEER. CDR3 loop: CASSQDKRAFETQYF. The CDR3, as DNA: TGCGCCAGCAGCCAAGATAAGAGGGCGTTCGAGACCCAGTACTTC.

V is TRBV12-3 or TRBV12-4 and J is TRBJ2-7, with 9 bases aligning to TRBD1. The CDR3 loop spans 13 amino acids. The junction had 1 base not matched to a gene; V was cut back by 4 bases and J by 3 bases. The CDR3 bases are TGTGCCAGCAGTTCGGGACAGGGCTACGAGCAGTACTTC. Residues: CASSSGQGYEQYF.

V usage is TRBV7-2 and J usage is TRBJ2-1; TRBD2 aligns across 8 bases. The CDR3 runs to 13 residues. In germline, CDR1 is SGHTA, CDR2 FQGNSA. The trim removed 1 base at V and 13 bases at J, leaving 6 bases unmatched. The CDR3 loop is CASSLDKAGVQFF. As DNA, the CDR3 is TGTGCCAGCAGCTTAGATAAAGCGGGAGTTCAGTTCTTC.

The J gene is TRBJ2-1, the V gene TRBV5-5; 12 nucleotides align to TRBD2. Trimming removed 0 bases from V and 7 bases from J; junction bases left unmatched: 5. CDR1 is SGHKS and CDR2 is YYEKEE in the germline V gene (reference sequence). This CDR3 is built from 16 residues. Written as DNA, the CDR3 is TGTGCCAGCAGCTTGGGACTAGCGGGAGTAGTTAATGAGCAGTTCTTC. It specifies CASSLGLAGVVNEQFF. Complete variable domain (other parts from reference TRBV5-5 and TRBJ2-1): DAGVTQSPTHLIKTRGQQVTLRCSPISGHKSVSWYQQVLGQGPQFIFQYYEKEERGRGNFPDRFSARQFPNYSSELNVNALLLGDSALYLCASSLGLAGVVNEQFFGPGTRLTVL.

This sequence joins TRBV7-8 and TRBJ2-3; D unclear. The ends were cut back, 1 base at V and 2 bases at J, with 13 bases in the middle. CDR1 and CDR2 (germline): SGHVS, FQNEAQ. The CDR3 is 16 amino acids. CDR3 in amino acids: CASSLENYPNTDTQYF. The DNA for the CDR3 is TGTGCCAGCAGCTTAGAGAACTACCCCAACACAGATACGCAGTATTTT.

V gene TRBV5-1 combines with J gene TRBJ2-6; D possibly corresponds to TRBD1 (6 bases). V shed 3 bases and J shed 4 bases, with 11 bases lying between them. Germline CDR1 reads SGHRS; CDR2 reads YFSETQ. The CDR3 runs 15 residues. CDR3: CASSSTGIGANVLTF. The CDR3, as DNA: TGCGCCAGCAGCTCTACAGGGATCGGGGCCAACGTCCTGACTTTC.

This chain connects TRBV10-3 to TRBJ2-3, with TRBD2 matching over 10 bases. V was clipped by 3 bases and J by 4 bases; unmatched bases: 4. The germline V gene has CDR1 ENHRY and CDR2 SYGVKD. This CDR3 has 15 residues. The CDR3, as DNA: TGTGCCATCAGTGATAGCGGGGGGCTTTCAGATACGCAGTATTTT. Encoded protein: CAISDSGGLSDTQYF.

J is TRBJ1-1 and V is TRBV7-2, with 7 bases matching TRBD1. Germline V gene lookup returns CDR1 SGHTA and CDR2 FQGNSA. The V segment lost 5 bases and the J segment 0 bases; nucleotides outside the gene matches: 18. The CDR3 length is 19 residues. The CDR3 coding sequence is TGTGCCAGCAGCCCTTGGCCTTGGGGGGACAGCACCATGAACACTGAAGCTTTCTTT. This encodes CASSPWPWGDSTMNTEAFF.

The rearrangement links TRBV6-2 or TRBV6-3 to TRBJ1-1; D is unresolved. The germline CDR1 and CDR2 sequences are MNHEY and SVGEGT. The CDR3 totals 13 residues. Between the trimmed V and J ends, which lost 3 bases and 4 bases, there was a span of 9 bases. DNA for the CDR3: TGTGCCAGCAGTTATCGGGGAATCACTGAAGCTTTCTTT. This translates into CASSYRGITEAFF.

This clone was detected once. This chain links TRBV12-2 with TRBJ2-6; the D call of TRBD2 is as the table states it, not checked on the DNA. TRBV12-2 is a pseudogene. The CDR3 is made up of 20 amino acids. CDR3 region: CASRLALVESGSSGANVLTF. Written as DNA, the CDR3 is TGTGCAAGTCGCTTAGCGCTCGTGGAATCGGGATCGTCTGGGGCCAACGTCCTGACTTTC.

The chain couples TRBV7-2 to TRBJ1-1, with 8 bases that match TRBD1. CDR3 length: 15 residues. V trimming: 5 bases; J trimming: 0 bases; junction bases outside the gene matches: 5. Per germline, CDR1 SGHTA and CDR2 FQGNSA. The CDR3 DNA follows: TGTGCCAGCAGCCCGAGGACAGGGATGAACACTGAAGCTTTCTTT. This sequence encodes CASSPRTGMNTEAFF.

The chain uses TRBV29-1 and TRBJ1-1; weak D call: TRBD1 (6 bases). CDR1 and CDR2 (germline): SQVTM, ANQGSEA. Trimming pared 3 bases from V and 6 bases from J, leaving 14 bases between. The CDR3 loop spans 13 amino acids. The CDR3 DNA follows: TGCAGCGTTGATCGGGGGGCTAGAGCTGAAGCTTTCTTT. It encodes CSVDRGARAEAFF.